The clone carrying this TCR beta chain was seen once. Its cognate antigen is unknown. Trimming took 3 bases from V and 10 from J; bases not matched to a gene: 9. Germline lookup yields CDR1 SGHAT and CDR2 FQDESV (reference sequence). The CDR3 totals 15 residues. The source of the sample is a study of T cell repertoires in cytomegalovirus infection. Study-level background: CMV epitopes in the study were HLA-C-restricted (recently identified) and HLA-B-restricted (well studied). Public TCR beta signatures were indicative of both CMV infection and a matching HLA type.

TCRdb fed the reads into MiXCR, producing one record per CDR3 protein. The sample has some 270,000 distinct CDR3 sequences; about 20% are singletons. Notes on the study in general: HLA-C-restricted TCR beta clonotypes specific for CMV led the ex vivo response. Of the TCR beta families, the public ones yielded a cumulative frequency that identified carriers of CMV plus the relevant HLA.

This TCR was recovered from a human donor in good health (CMV status not recorded). Some clones in this sample may be carry-over from other donors' samples. The source was cultured PBMCs, collected from culture after CMV antigen stimulation. This chain joins TRBV11-1 and TRBJ1-6; 7 bases align to TRBD1. CDR3 nucleotide sequence: TGTGCCAGCAGCTTCGTAACAGGGGTCGGATCACCCCTCCACTTT. Encoded protein: CASSFVTGVGSPLHF.